Sequencing of this T cell receptor beta chain was carried out in a study of shared clonotypes between healthy human individuals. About this clone itself: Its antigen is not known.

Broader study findings: How much donors shared clonotypes was expected to be affected by sequencing depth.

Method: immunoSEQ multiplex PCR; TCRdb's copy keeps in-frame clones and lacks some. The sample has some 1.4 million clones; approximately 97% are singletons. This CDR3 spans 14 amino acids. CDR1 is ENHRY and CDR2 is SYGVKD in the germline V gene. V lost 5 bases to trimming and J lost 6 bases; unmatched junction nucleotides: 4. The sequence was obtained from a man between 25 and 39 years old in good health. The gene calls are TRBV10-3 and TRBJ2-1; 10 bases fit TRBD2. The sequencing input was naive CD4+ T cells sorted from blood. The subset is: CD45RA+ positively selected. CDR3 sequence: CAISRGLARNEQFF. CDR3 DNA sequence: TGTGCCATCAGTAGGGGACTAGCGCGCAATGAGCAGTTCTTC.